Shown below are 20 T cell receptor beta chains from a single sample sequenced in a study of cytomegalovirus exposure and HLA in healthy donors. Both 60 Vbeta primers and 13 Jbeta primers went into the PCR. Sequencing was performed with immunoSEQ multiplex PCR; in TCRdb, only in-frame clones are kept and a portion is missing. This table holds approximately 110,000 clones, under 80% found once. Sequenced input: PBMCs. Receptor source: a woman aged 50 to 65 in good health and CMV-seropositive.

This clone has only one observation. The chain links TRBV29-1 to TRBJ1-2; D is ambiguous. This CDR3 spans 16 amino acids. Germline V gene data show CDR1 as SQVTM and CDR2 as ANQGSEA. V lost 0 bases, J lost 4 bases, and 18 bases lay in between. The CDR3 loop is CSVEDQAITGFYGYTF. For the CDR3, the DNA is TGCAGCGTTGAAGACCAAGCAATAACGGGGTTCTATGGCTACACCTTC.

Comments on this clone: This sample also contains other DNA sequences that code for the same CDR3. The J gene is TRBJ2-7, the V gene TRBV6-5; 10 bases are shared with TRBD2. The V and J ends lost 6 bases and 2 bases, in that order; junction bases with no gene match: 4. Looked up from germline, CDR1 is MNHEY and CDR2 is SVGAGI. CDR3 size: 14 residues. The CDR3 DNA is TGTGCCAGCAGGAAAGCGGGAGGGACCTACGAGCAGTACTTC. Translated: CASRKAGGTYEQYF.

This clone has more than one count but fewer than ten. This rearrangement joins TRBV19 to TRBJ2-2, with a weak D call TRBD2 (6 bases). The CDR3 runs to 15 residues. V gave up 3 bases and J gave up 4 bases, with 12 bases separating them. Germline lookup yields CDR1 LNHDA and CDR2 SQIVND (reference sequence). The CDR3 reads CASSIGAGITGELFF. CDR3 coding DNA: TGTGCCAGTAGTATTGGGGCGGGAATCACCGGGGAGCTGTTTTTT.

This clone was detected a few times. Compared with germline, one end of the junction differs, possibly owing to a read error. The chain uses TRBV5-6 and TRBJ2-7; 9 bases are shared with TRBD2. Per germline, CDR1 SGHDT and CDR2 YYEEEE. The CDR3 extends over 17 amino acids. The CDR3 reads CASSPPGGREGKQGRHF. Written as DNA, the CDR3 is TGTGCCAGCAGTCCACCTGGTGGGCGGGAGGGGAAACAGGGTCGGCACTTC.

The chain uses TRBV7-6 and TRBJ2-5, with 7 bases identical to TRBD2. The CDR3 loop spans 14 amino acids. Trimming took 1 base from V and 6 from J; bases not matched to a gene: 5. The V gene's germline CDR1 is SGHVS and CDR2 FNYEAQ. This CDR3 reads CASSLGGSGKTQYF. CDR3 DNA sequence: TGTGCCAGCAGCTTAGGCGGGAGCGGAAAGACCCAGTACTTC. Looking up the rest from reference TRBV7-6 and TRBJ2-5 gives the full variable domain: GAGVSQSPRYKVTKRGQDVALRCDPISGHVSLYWYRQALGQGPEFLTYFNYEAQQDKSGLPNDRFSAERPEGSISTLTIQRTEQRDSAMYRCASSLGGSGKTQYFGPGTRLLVL.

This clone turned up a few times. The chain links TRBV5-4 to TRBJ1-1, with TRBD1 matching over 7 bases. The CDR3 sequence is 13 residues long. Germline CDR1 SGHNT, CDR2 YYREEE (reference sequence). Unmatched junction bases numbered 4, after V lost 7 bases and J lost 1 base. The CDR3 loop reads CASHDRENTEAFF. The CDR3 DNA reads as TGTGCCAGCCACGACAGGGAGAACACTGAAGCTTTCTTT.

The chain uses TRBV19 and TRBJ1-2; unclear D gene. V was pared by 6 bases and J by 2 bases, with 16 bases between. CDR3 length: 15 amino acids. Germline V CDR1 and CDR2: LNHDA, SQIVND (reference sequence). CDR3 DNA: TGTGCCAGTAGGTTCGGCGGAGAACGAAACTATGGCTACACCTTC. Translated: CASRFGGERNYGYTF.

This clone was counted once. The chain uses TRBV6-6 and TRBJ1-1, with TRBD1 as a possible D gene (6 bases). Trimming shortened V by 6 bases and J by 2 bases, and 10 bases separated the two germline ends. In germline, CDR1 is MNHNY, CDR2 SVGAGI (reference sequence). The CDR3 runs 13 residues. The CDR3 DNA sequence: TGTGCCAGCAGCTCACAGGGTAACACTGAAGCTTTCTTT. Its protein is CASSSQGNTEAFF.

This CDR3 is CSVENPDNYEQYF. The CDR3 DNA is TGCAGCGTTGAAAACCCAGATAACTACGAGCAGTACTTC. This chain connects TRBV29-1 to TRBJ2-7; D is ambiguous. The V end lost 2 bases, the J end lost 3 bases, and 11 bases lay between the germline ends. Germline loops: CDR1 SQVTM, CDR2 ANQGSEA. This CDR3 spans 13 amino acids.

The chain recombines TRBV5-8 with TRBJ2-5, with 8 bases aligning to TRBD2. This CDR3 contains 14 residues. CDR1 and CDR2 from the germline V gene are SGHTS and YDEGEE. V lost 4 bases to trimming and J lost 5 bases; unmatched junction nucleotides: 7. The CDR3 nucleotides are TGTGCCAGCAGCCTTGGGACTAGTAAGGAGACCCAGTACTTC. Amino acid sequence: CASSLGTSKETQYF.

The chain is built from TRBV19 and TRBJ2-5; a weak D match, TRBD2 (5 bases). Gene TRBJ2-7 matches the end of the DNA better, so the J call may be wrong. The CDR3 runs 12 residues. The germline V gene has CDR1 LNHDA and CDR2 SQIVND (reference sequence). The CDR3 nucleotides are TGTGCCAGTAGTATGTGGGGAGACGAGCAGTACTTC. Translating it yields CASSMWGDEQYF.

The rearrangement uses TRBV5-6 and TRBJ2-3; the match to TRBD1 covers 9 bases. Germline V gene lookup returns CDR1 SGHDT and CDR2 YYEEEE. CDR3 length: 15 residues. Germline trimming cut 1 base from V and 4 bases from J; bases unmatched to any gene: 4. CDR3 residues: CASSLTGGIADTQYF. The CDR3 region has the DNA TGTGCCAGCAGCTTGACAGGGGGCATAGCAGATACGCAGTATTTT.

This chain joins TRBV2 and TRBJ1-1, with D unclear. The length of the CDR3 is 13 residues. Germline assignment: CDR1 SNHLY and CDR2 FYNNEI. V gave up 7 bases and J gave up 1 base, with 10 bases separating them. The CDR3, as DNA: TGTGCCAGCAAGCGGGGATCGAACACTGAAGCTTTCTTT. It translates to CASKRGSNTEAFF.

V is TRBV7-2 and J is TRBJ2-7; 7 nucleotides match TRBD2. J was trimmed by 5 bases and V by 1 base; bases with no gene match: 5. Germline V gene data show CDR1 as SGHTA and CDR2 as FQGNSA. CDR3 length equals 14 residues. CDR3: CASSLESGVHEQYF. The CDR3 nucleotides are TGTGCCAGCAGCTTAGAGAGCGGGGTCCACGAGCAGTACTTC.

This chain connects TRBV27 to TRBJ1-1; 8 positions match TRBD1. Trimming removed 9 bases from V and 3 bases from J; junction bases left unmatched: 9. Germline V lookup: CDR1 MNHEY, CDR2 SMNVEV (reference sequence). This CDR3 comprises 14 residues. The DNA of the CDR3 is TGTGCCAGTGCCCGGACAGGGCGAGACACTGAAGCTTTCTTT. The encoded protein is CASARTGRDTEAFF.

This clone was counted a few times. The genes are TRBV7-9 and TRBJ2-5, with 9 bases that match TRBD1. V was clipped by 6 bases and J by 5 bases; unmatched bases: 10. In germline, CDR1 is SEHNR, CDR2 FQNEAQ (reference sequence). This CDR3 has 15 residues. In DNA form, the CDR3 reads TGTGCCAGCAGTTTGAAGAGGGGGACAGGGGAGACCCAGTACTTC. Translation gives CASSLKRGTGETQYF. Based on the CDR3 plus reference TRBV7-9 and TRBJ2-5, the full variable domain is DTGVSQNPRHKITKRGQNVTFRCDPISEHNRLYWYRQTLGQGPEFLTYFQNEAQLEKSRLLSDRFSAERPKGSFSTLEIQRTEQGDSAMYLCASSLKRGTGETQYFGPGTRLLVL.

This sequence joins TRBV15 and TRBJ1-4, with 7 bases lining up with TRBD1. Germline values: CDR1 LNHNV, CDR2 YYDKDF (reference sequence). The CDR3 consists of 13 residues. The J segment lost 7 bases and the V segment lost 8 bases, leaving 7 bases of the junction unmatched. CDR3 in amino acids: CATATGPREKLFF. The CDR3 DNA reads as TGTGCCACCGCGACAGGGCCTCGTGAAAAACTGTTTTTT.

The chain carries TRBV7-9 and TRBJ2-7, with 10 nucleotides matching TRBD1. Per germline, CDR1 SEHNR and CDR2 FQNEAQ (reference sequence). After removal of 1 base from V and 7 bases from J, the junction contained 7 bases not matched to a gene. The CDR3 length is 15 residues. CDR3 nucleotide sequence: TGTGCCAGCAGCTTAGGGGGACAGGGGAGAGGGGAGCAGTACTTC. As protein: CASSLGGQGRGEQYF. Full variable domain (outside the CDR3, taken from reference TRBV7-9 and TRBJ2-7): DTGVSQNPRHKITKRGQNVTFRCDPISEHNRLYWYRQTLGQGPEFLTYFQNEAQLEKSRLLSDRFSAERPKGSFSTLEIQRTEQGDSAMYLCASSLGGQGRGEQYFGPGTRLTVT.

The rearrangement uses TRBV2 and TRBJ1-1; D is uncertain. V was clipped by 5 bases and J by 4 bases, with 11 bases between them. The CDR3 is made up of 13 amino acids. Germline CDR1 is SNHLY and CDR2 is FYNNEI. The DNA for the CDR3 is TGTGCCAGCAGTCTCGGACGGGGCACTGAAGCTTTCTTT. It yields the protein CASSLGRGTEAFF.

V usage is TRBV5-4 and J usage is TRBJ2-3; TRBD2 matches at 12 bases. V shed 4 bases, J shed 2 bases, and the junction held 8 bases outside the gene matches. CDR1 SGHNT and CDR2 YYREEE come from the germline V gene (reference sequence). The CDR3 length is 17 residues. CDR3 coding DNA: TGTGCCAGCAGCACCTGGACTAGCGGGGATCCCACAGATACGCAGTATTTT. Its protein is CASSTWTSGDPTDTQYF.